Below, 32 T cell receptor beta chains from the same sample are listed, as sequenced in a study of beta chain features in type 1 diabetes. Sequencing targeted expressed TCRB transcripts, as all isolated RNA had been reverse transcribed. Here immunoSEQ multiplex PCR was the method, and the copy in TCRdb shows in-frame clones only, minus some. This sample has 300,000 to 350,000 clones; over 7% occur once, and the top ten carry about 1%. Antigen specificity for these receptors is unknown. Findings and limits, study-wide: Shortening of TCRB CDR3s, moderate but significant, appeared in all four CD4+ subsets of Type 1 diabetes patients.

The source material was central memory CD4+ T cells from blood. These receptor sequences come from a man younger than 40 with type 1 diabetes.

This clone was counted ten times or more. This sample includes further DNA sequences coding for the same CDR3. V gene TRBV29-1 combines with J gene TRBJ2-5; 8 bases align to TRBD2. This CDR3 has 13 residues. The V and J ends lost 6 bases and 3 bases, in that order; junction bases with no gene match: 6. Germline V gives CDR1 SQVTM, CDR2 ANQGSEA. CDR3 nucleotides: TGCAGCGTACTGAGCGGGGGCGAAGAGACCCAGTACTTC. Protein product: CSVLSGGEETQYF.

There are a few counts of this clone. This chain links TRBV28 with TRBJ1-2; D remains ambiguous. Germline CDR1 and CDR2: MDHEN and SYDVKM. V lost 5 bases and J 7 bases, leaving 11 bases between the germline ends. The CDR3 loop spans 12 amino acids. The CDR3 spells CASSNQALGYTF. CDR3 nucleotide sequence: TGTGCCAGCAGTAATCAGGCCCTTGGCTACACCTTC.

This clone was picked up many times. The V gene is TRBV28, the J gene TRBJ2-7; a possible D gene is TRBD1 (6 bases). V lost 6 bases to trimming and J lost 6 bases, with 15 bases between them. The CDR3 consists of 13 residues. Germline values: CDR1 MDHEN, CDR2 SYDVKM. The CDR3 protein is CASSSGQWGEQYF. CDR3 DNA sequence: TGTGCCAGCAGCAGCGGACAGTGGGGCGAGCAGTACTTC. The full variable domain, with the rest looked up from reference TRBV28 and TRBJ2-7, is DVKVTQSSRYLVKRTGEKVFLECVQDMDHENMFWYRQDPGLGLRLIYFSYDVKMKEKGDIPEGYSVSREKKERFSLILESASTNQTSMYLCASSSGQWGEQYFGPGTRLTVT.

There are a few counts of this clone. Different DNA sequences within this sample yield the same CDR3. The J gene is TRBJ1-1, the V gene TRBV2, with a possible D match to TRBD1 (5 bases). The CDR3 runs to 13 residues. CDR1 and CDR2 from the germline V gene are SNHLY and FYNNEI. Trimming took off 7 bases at V and 0 bases at J, with 9 bases between the two ends. The CDR3 nucleotides are TGTGCCAGCAAGGGGCCAGTGAACACTGAAGCTTTCTTT. It codes for CASKGPVNTEAFF.

Here the CDR3 DNA reads TGCGCCAGCAGCTGGGGAAACCAAGAGACCCAGTACTTC. This translates into CASSWGNQETQYF. The chain has TRBV5-1 and TRBJ2-5; D is undetermined. There are 13 residues in the CDR3. Deletions cut 3 bases from V and 0 bases from J, with 6 bases between. Germline V CDR1 and CDR2: SGHRS, YFSETQ. Looking up the rest from reference TRBV5-1 and TRBJ2-5 gives the full variable domain: KAGVTQTPRYLIKTRGQQVTLSCSPISGHRSVSWYQQTPGQGLQFLFEYFSETQRNKGNFPGRFSGRQFSNSRSEMNVSTLELGDSALYLCASSWGNQETQYFGPGTRLLVL.

This sequence joins TRBV5-4 and TRBJ2-3, with D unclear. Per germline, CDR1 SGHNT and CDR2 YYREEE (reference sequence). The CDR3 spans 12 residues. Trimming cost V 3 bases and J 9 bases, with 11 bases left between them. The CDR3 DNA reads as TGTGCCAGCAGCTCCACTACCCGCACGCAGTATTTT. It codes for CASSSTTRTQYF.

The rearrangement uses TRBV19 and TRBJ1-1; D gene ambiguous. The V end was cut by 5 bases, the J end by 3 bases, with 16 bases between. Germline values: CDR1 LNHDA, CDR2 SQIVND (reference sequence). The CDR3 sequence is 15 residues long. This CDR3 is CASSSFADRYTEAFF. As DNA, the CDR3 is TGTGCCAGTAGTTCCTTCGCTGACCGTTACACTGAAGCTTTCTTT.

In this sample, this clone turned up a few times. The rearrangement links TRBV29-1 to TRBJ2-2, with D maybe TRBD1 (5 bases). V lost 4 bases and J lost 6, with 12 bases in between. The germline gives CDR1 SQVTM, CDR2 ANQGSEA. The CDR3 consists of 13 residues. DNA for the CDR3: TGCAGCGTTGCAATGACAGAAGCCGGGGAGCTGTTTTTT. Translation: CSVAMTEAGELFF.

V is TRBV4-3 and J is TRBJ2-2; 8 bases are a match to TRBD1. CDR1 and CDR2 (germline): LGHNA, YSLEER. The CDR3 is 17 amino acids. J lost 4 bases, V lost 1 base, and 8 bases had no gene match. The CDR3 region is CASSQGAGGDGTGELFF. Written as DNA, the CDR3 is TGCGCCAGCAGCCAAGGGGCAGGGGGCGATGGCACCGGGGAGCTGTTTTTT.

This clone came up a few times. The chain carries TRBV7-2 and TRBJ1-1, with 8 positions matching TRBD1. With V trimmed by 3 bases and J by 8 bases, 5 bases remained unmatched. The CDR3 has 13 amino acids. Germline V gene lookup returns CDR1 SGHTA and CDR2 FQGNSA. The CDR3 loop is CASSFGQGREAFF. CDR3 DNA: TGTGCCAGCAGCTTCGGACAGGGAAGAGAAGCTTTCTTT.

This clone was counted between two and nine times. CDR3 nucleotide sequence: TGTGCCAGCAGCTTGGCCAAGGGGGTCTCCTACGAGCAGTACTTC. It specifies CASSLAKGVSYEQYF. The genes are TRBV5-4 and TRBJ2-7; D is perhaps TRBD1 (6 bases). V lost 0 bases to trimming and J lost 0 bases, with 10 bases between them. CDR3 size: 15 residues. Germline loops: CDR1 SGHNT, CDR2 YYREEE (reference sequence).

The J gene is TRBJ2-5, the V gene TRBV2; 10 bases match TRBD2. J gave up 6 bases and V 8 bases, and 6 bases lay outside the gene matches. CDR3 size: 13 residues. The germline CDR1 and CDR2 sequences are SNHLY and FYNNEI. This chain's CDR3 is CASERGGVQTQYF. The CDR3 DNA reads TGTGCCAGCGAGCGGGGGGGAGTACAGACCCAGTACTTC. The full variable domain, its missing parts supplied by reference TRBV2 and TRBJ2-5, is EPEVTQTPSHQVTQMGQEVILRCVPISNHLYFYWYRQILGQKVEFLVSFYNNEISEKSEIFDDQFSVERPDGSNFTLKIRSTKLEDSAMYFCASERGGVQTQYFGPGTRLLVL.

On this clone: The sample has other DNA sequences that encode this CDR3 too. The chain has TRBV14 and TRBJ2-5; tentative D call: TRBD1 (6 bases). This CDR3 is 15 amino acids long. CDR1 and CDR2 from the germline V gene are SGHDN and FVKESK. V lost 1 base and J lost 4, with 13 bases in between. In DNA form, the CDR3 reads TGTGCCAGCAGCCAAGTAGCAGGGGCGGGAGAGACCCAGTACTTC. Translating gives CASSQVAGAGETQYF.

The chain carries TRBV5-1 and TRBJ2-2, with D possibly matching TRBD2 (6 bases). Germline CDR1 SGHRS, CDR2 YFSETQ. V dropped 4 bases and J dropped 5 bases, with 18 bases sitting between them. The CDR3 has 16 amino acids. As DNA, the CDR3 is TGCGCCAGCAGCCCCCAGTCGACTAGTCGAACCGGGGAGCTGTTTTTT. Its protein is CASSPQSTSRTGELFF.

The chain carries TRBV27 and TRBJ1-2, with 9 positions matching TRBD1. This CDR3 region has 19 residues. Trimming cost V 5 bases and J 2 bases; bases outside gene matches: 18. From germline, CDR1 is MNHEY and CDR2 SMNVEV (reference sequence). CDR3 sequence (DNA): TGTGCCAGCAGTCCGCGGCGCCGGGACAGGGAAACCTTAAACTATGGCTACACCTTC. Its translation: CASSPRRRDRETLNYGYTF.

In regard to this clone: This CDR3 is also generated by other DNA sequences in the sample. This rearrangement joins TRBV5-1 to TRBJ2-1; TRBD1 is a possible D gene (5 bases). The CDR3 totals 15 residues. Germline CDR1 is SGHRS and CDR2 is YFSETQ. Trimming stripped 1 base from V and 0 bases from J, with 8 bases between. The CDR3 loop reads CASSLQGSSYNEQFF. CDR3 nucleotides: TGCGCCAGCAGCTTGCAGGGCTCCTCCTACAATGAGCAGTTCTTC.

The sample holds many counts of this clone. This chain uses TRBV30 with TRBJ2-1, with 12 bases identical to TRBD2. Germline V gene sequence: CDR1 GTSNPN, CDR2 SVGIG (reference sequence). The V segment lost 2 bases and the J segment 12 bases; nucleotides outside the gene matches: 2. There are 12 residues in the CDR3. This CDR3 is CAWSPGLAGQFF. The CDR3 DNA reads as TGTGCCTGGAGTCCGGGACTAGCGGGGCAGTTCTTC.

This chain joins TRBV5-6 and TRBJ2-5, with D perhaps given as TRBD1 or TRBD2 (5 bases each). Looked up from germline, CDR1 is SGHDT and CDR2 is YYEEEE. V was pared by 4 bases and J by 1 base, with 11 bases between. The CDR3 length is 14 residues. This CDR3 reads CASSHSGTQETQYF. Written as DNA, the CDR3 is TGTGCCAGCAGCCATTCAGGGACCCAAGAGACCCAGTACTTC.

The chain links TRBV6-5 to TRBJ1-1, with no clear D. Trimming took off 0 bases at V and 2 bases at J, with 10 bases between the two ends. Germline V gene sequence: CDR1 MNHEY, CDR2 SVGAGI. The CDR3 contains 15 residues. CDR3 sequence reads: CASSYSRVYNTEAFF. The CDR3 coding sequence is TGTGCCAGCAGTTACTCGAGGGTCTACAACACTGAAGCTTTCTTT.

V gene TRBV5-1 combines with J gene TRBJ2-2; D is perhaps TRBD1 or TRBD2 (6 bases each). V was shortened by 2 bases and J by 4 bases, with 18 bases between the two germline ends. This CDR3 has 17 residues. Germline CDR1 SGHRS, CDR2 YFSETQ. CDR3 bases: TGCGCCAGCAGCTTAGCCCCGGGGGCTCCGGGCACCGGGGAGCTGTTTTTT. Translated, it gives CASSLAPGAPGTGELFF.

This chain uses TRBV10-3 with TRBJ2-3, with D perhaps TRBD1 (7 bases). This CDR3 spans 17 amino acids. Germline V gene sequence: CDR1 ENHRY, CDR2 SYGVKD. V was shortened by 8 bases and J by 1 base, with 22 bases between the two germline ends. CDR3 loop: CAIDKGGPGQRTDTQYF. The CDR3 DNA is TGTGCCATCGACAAGGGGGGTCCGGGACAGCGCACAGATACGCAGTATTTT.

The sample holds a few counts of this clone. This sequence joins TRBV29-1 and TRBJ1-2; D uncertain. Germline CDR1 and CDR2: SQVTM and ANQGSEA. Trimming took 6 bases from V and 4 from J, leaving 9 bases between them. The CDR3 sequence is 11 residues long. The CDR3 DNA sequence: TGCAGCGTGGAATCGGCCTATGGCTACACCTTC. This sequence encodes CSVESAYGYTF.

This clone appeared a few times. The chain recombines TRBV2 with TRBJ2-1; 10 nucleotides line up with TRBD2. The CDR3 loop spans 13 amino acids. The J segment lost 3 bases and the V segment lost 8 bases, leaving 1 base of the junction unmatched. Per germline, CDR1 SNHLY and CDR2 FYNNEI. In DNA form, the CDR3 reads TGTGCCAGCTCTAGCGGGGGCTACAATGAGCAGTTCTTC. Amino acid sequence: CASSSGGYNEQFF.

This clone was detected a few times. This chain joins TRBV7-9 and TRBJ1-1; possible D gene TRBD1, 5 bases. Germline CDR1 reads SEHNR; CDR2 reads FQNEAQ (reference sequence). There are 14 residues in the CDR3. V lost 5 bases, J lost 4 bases, and 14 bases lay in between. The CDR3 nucleotides read TGTGCCAGCAGCCTCCAGGACAAACGCACTGAAGCTTTCTTT. Protein sequence: CASSLQDKRTEAFF. The full variable domain, completed using reference TRBV7-9 and TRBJ1-1, is DTGVSQNPRHKITKRGQNVTFRCDPISEHNRLYWYRQTLGQGPEFLTYFQNEAQLEKSRLLSDRFSAERPKGSFSTLEIQRTEQGDSAMYLCASSLQDKRTEAFFGQGTRLTVV.

The chain combines TRBV6-5 with TRBJ1-1, with a tentative D call TRBD1 (5 bases). V shed 3 bases and J shed 11 bases, with 13 bases lying between them. The CDR3 runs to 12 residues. Germline V gene sequence: CDR1 MNHEY, CDR2 SVGAGI. CDR3 residues: CASSYNGGAAFF. The CDR3 bases are TGTGCCAGCAGTTATAACGGAGGGGCTGCTTTCTTT.

The J gene is TRBJ2-7, the V gene TRBV2; D is uncertain. There are 12 residues in the CDR3. CDR1 SNHLY and CDR2 FYNNEI come from the germline V gene. V lost 7 bases, J lost 7 bases, and 14 bases lay in between. CDR3 region: CASTRLETEQYF. The CDR3, as DNA: TGTGCCAGCACCAGACTCGAAACGGAGCAGTACTTC.

A note on this clone: This is likely an artifact of a read error, given a far larger clone one base away. The V gene is TRBV6-1, the J gene TRBJ1-1, with D maybe TRBD1 (5 bases). Germline values: CDR1 MNHNS, CDR2 SASEGT. This CDR3 spans 13 amino acids. Trimming left V 4 bases short and J 1 base short, with 7 bases between. CDR3 coding DNA: TGTGCCAGCAGTGGACAGAAGAACACTGAAGCTTTCTTT. As protein: CASSGQKNTEAFF.

V gene TRBV7-2 combines with J gene TRBJ2-5, with no clear D. This CDR3 has 13 residues. Trimming shortened V by 5 bases and J by 1 base, and 8 bases separated the two germline ends. The germline V gene has CDR1 SGHTA and CDR2 FQGNSA. In DNA, the CDR3 is TGTGCCAGCAGCCCCACAACCCAAGAGACCCAGTACTTC. It specifies CASSPTTQETQYF. Using reference TRBV7-2 and TRBJ2-5 for the parts outside the CDR3, the full variable domain is GAGVSQSPSNKVTEKGKDVELRCDPISGHTALYWYRQSLGQGLEFLIYFQGNSAPDKSGLPSDRFSAERTGGSVSTLTIQRTQQEDSAVYLCASSPTTQETQYFGPGTRLLVL.

J is TRBJ2-7 and V is TRBV6-5; D is unclear. The V gene lost 6 bases and the J gene lost 3 bases, with 9 bases spanning the gap. CDR1 is MNHEY and CDR2 is SVGAGI in the germline V gene. CDR3 size: 12 residues. The CDR3 is CASSPMGYEQYF. CDR3 DNA: TGTGCCAGCAGCCCCATGGGCTACGAGCAGTACTTC.

The gene calls are TRBV2 and TRBJ2-1; D is possibly TRBD1 (5 bases). V lost 5 bases and J 2 bases, leaving 10 bases between the germline ends. Per the germline V gene, CDR1 is SNHLY and CDR2 is FYNNEI. This CDR3 is 14 amino acids long. CDR3 sequence: CASSPGWPYNEQFF. In DNA, the CDR3 is TGTGCCAGCAGTCCAGGGTGGCCCTACAATGAGCAGTTCTTC. The whole variable domain, filled in from reference TRBV2 and TRBJ2-1, reads EPEVTQTPSHQVTQMGQEVILRCVPISNHLYFYWYRQILGQKVEFLVSFYNNEISEKSEIFDDQFSVERPDGSNFTLKIRSTKLEDSAMYFCASSPGWPYNEQFFGPGTRLTVL.

The chain employs TRBV7-2 and TRBJ2-5; TRBD2 matches at 12 bases. CDR3 length: 16 residues. In germline, CDR1 is SGHTA, CDR2 FQGNSA. V gave up 4 bases and J gave up 4 bases; unmatched junction bases: 7. The CDR3 protein is CASSYLAGGRSETQYF. The CDR3 bases are TGTGCCAGCAGCTATCTAGCGGGGGGGCGATCAGAGACCCAGTACTTC.

In this sample, this clone turned up a few times. CDR3 residues: CASSRGTSDVADTQYF. The CDR3, as DNA: TGCGCCAGCAGCCGGGGGACTTCTGATGTCGCAGATACGCAGTATTTT. The chain employs TRBV4-1 and TRBJ2-3; tentatively, D is TRBD2 (6 bases). CDR3 size: 16 residues. V lost 4 bases to trimming and J lost 4 bases, with 18 bases between them. The germline CDR1 and CDR2 sequences are MGHRA and YSYEKL.